This TCR beta chain was profiled in a study of blood T cell repertoires in COVID-19. Study in general: COVID-19 samples from acute and convalescent phases originated in the United States, Italy and Spain. T cells, B-cell-depleted T cells, or PBMCs provided the cDNA or gDNA that served as material.

In the source study's methods: Reference gene primer amplification in the assay estimated nucleated cell counts. Sequencing was performed with immunoSEQ multiplex PCR; in TCRdb, only in-frame clones are kept and a portion is missing. From that table come the V and J calls and clone size; the DNA was used to work out D and trimming. In the table there are 270,000 or so clones, around 91% of which are singletons. The CDR3 runs to 16 residues. CDR1 and CDR2 from the germline V gene are SGHKS and YYEKEE (reference sequence). The germline V and J ends were trimmed by 1 base and 1 base, with 12 bases remaining between them.

The rearrangement uses TRBV5-5 and TRBJ1-3; D remains ambiguous. Sample: peripheral blood. This clonotype was obtained from a woman aged 60 to 75 with COVID-19, enrolled during active disease. The chain's CDR3 is CASSLFGEYSGNTIYF. CDR3 coding DNA: TGTGCCAGCAGCTTGTTCGGGGAATATTCTGGAAACACCATATATTTT.